A selection of T cell receptor beta chains follows, all from one sample in a study of blood T cell repertoires in COVID-19. Using immunoSEQ multiplex PCR, the repertoire was profiled, and TCRdb retains in-frame clones only, with some absent. The sample lists 200,000 to 300,000 clones, around four fifths seen once, with around 4% in the top ten. The sample consisted of peripheral blood. The source is a man aged 50 to 59 with acute or convalescent COVID-19. Each CDR3 is given with its conserved first and last residue. A D gene is named only where the DNA matches it firmly. The listing skips clone size in some rows; elsewhere it reads once, few, many or a size class.

abundance	v_gene	j_gene	d_gene	CDR3nt	CDR3aa
-	TRBV12-5	TRBJ2-7	TRBD1	TGTGCTAGTGGTCCTACAGGGGTAGGGTCGGCATCCTACGAGCAGTACTTC	CASGPTGVGSASYEQYF
-	TRBV12-3/TRBV12-4	TRBJ1-1	-	TGTGCCAGCAGCCACAGGGCAGAAGCTTTCTTT	CASSHRAEAFF
-	TRBV30	TRBJ2-1	TRBD2	TGTGCCTGGGGAGCCCTAGCGGGAGGCAGCTCCTACAATGAGCAGTTCTTC	CAWGALAGGSSYNEQFF
-	TRBV7-8	TRBJ2-7	TRBD2	TGTGCCAGCAGCTTAGTGAAGCGGGGGGGCTACGAGCAGTACTTC	CASSLVKRGGYEQYF
-	TRBV5-8	TRBJ1-5	-	TGTGCCAGCAGCTTGGGATTCGGGAAGAATAGCAATCAGCCCCAGCATTTT	CASSLGFGKNSNQPQHF
-	TRBV9	TRBJ2-1	TRBD2	TGTGCCAGCAGCGCAAGCGGGACTTCTGATGAGCAGTTCTTC	CASSASGTSDEQFF
-	TRBV12-5	TRBJ2-7	-	TGTGCTAGTGGTTTGGGACAGGCGCGGTACGAGCAGTACTTC	CASGLGQARYEQYF
-	TRBV3-1/TRBV3-2	TRBJ1-6	-	TGTGCCAGCAGCCACCCTCAAGGGGCGGTGAGCTCCTATAATTCACCCCTCCACTTT	CASSHPQGAVSSYNSPLHF
-	TRBV28	TRBJ2-7	TRBD2	TGTGCCAGCAGTTTATCCCGCGGGAGGGCGGTCGAGCAGTACTTC	CASSLSRGRAVEQYF
-	TRBV11-2	TRBJ2-3	TRBD1	TGTGCCAGCAGCTTACAGACAGGGGGCGATCTGTATTTT	CASSLQTGGDLYF
-	TRBV30	TRBJ2-7	TRBD1	TGTGCCTGGAGTGTACCACCCTCCGGGACAGGGTCCTACGAGCAGTACTTC	CAWSVPPSGTGSYEQYF
-	TRBV4-1	TRBJ2-3	TRBD2	TGCGCCAGCAGCCAAGATGTGGCGGGAGGGCGGATAGATACGCAGTATTTT	CASSQDVAGGRIDTQYF
-	TRBV6-5	TRBJ1-1	TRBD1	TGTGCATGTAAAGGGGCGGCAGGGGGCAGGACTGAAGCTTTCTTT	CACKGAAGGRTEAFF
once	TRBV3-1/TRBV3-2	TRBJ2-6	TRBD1	TGTGCCAGCAGCCCCCGGGACAGTTTTTCCTCTGGGGCCAACGTCCTGACTTTC	CASSPRDSFSSGANVLTF
-	TRBV5-1	TRBJ2-5	-	TGCGCCAGCAAGGGGGACATTTACCAAGAGACCCAGTACTTC	CASKGDIYQETQYF
-	TRBV27	TRBJ2-5	TRBD1	TGTGCCAGCAGTCGACAGGGTGGGGAGACCCAGTACTTC	CASSRQGGETQYF
-	TRBV29-1	TRBJ1-4	-	TGCAGCGTCTCAATCGGGGGGCCAGCAACTAATGAAAAACTGTTTTTT	CSVSIGGPATNEKLFF
-	TRBV7-6	TRBJ1-4	-	TGTGCCAGCAGCTTAAGGGCAGGGGTAAATGAAAAACTGTTTTTT	CASSLRAGVNEKLFF
-	TRBV18	TRBJ2-3	-	TGTGCCAGCTCACCAATGCCGTTAAAGGGGGATACGCAGTATTTT	CASSPMPLKGDTQYF
-	TRBV28	TRBJ2-3	-	TGTGCCAGCAGCCCGGCGGGGAGCACAGATACGCAGTATTTT	CASSPAGSTDTQYF
few	TRBV5-1	TRBJ1-2	-	TGCGCCAGCAGCGGTACCGGGACTAGTGACTACACCTTC	CASSGTGTSDYTF
-	TRBV11-3	TRBJ1-4	-	TGTGCCAGCAGCCCGTCCCACTCGGGGAATGAAAAACTGTTTTTT	CASSPSHSGNEKLFF
-	TRBV20-1	TRBJ1-4	-	TGCAGTGCTAGTCCCAGGCTCTCTGAAAAACTGTTTTTT	CSASPRLSEKLFF
-	TRBV28	TRBJ2-7	-	TGTGCCAGCAACGGACAGTTCTACGAGCAGTACTTC	CASNGQFYEQYF
-	TRBV5-1	TRBJ1-1	-	TGCGCCAGCAGCTTCCAGGGCGGGAACACTGAAGCTTTCTTT	CASSFQGGNTEAFF
once	TRBV7-9	TRBJ1-2	TRBD1	TGTGCCAGCAGCCCGCCTCGGGACAGGGTAACTGGCTATGGCTACACCTTC	CASSPPRDRVTGYGYTF
-	TRBV29-1	TRBJ1-4	-	TGCAGCGTTTATTTGTTAGAAAAACTGTTTTTT	CSVYLLEKLFF
few	TRBV29-1	TRBJ1-1	-	TGCAGCGCCACCCGGGAGGGAAAGTTGGACACTGAAGCTTTCTTT	CSATREGKLDTEAFF
-	TRBV28	TRBJ1-4	-	TGTGCCACGGGGGGGACTAATGAAAAACTGTTTTTT	CATGGTNEKLFF
-	TRBV10-3	TRBJ1-2	-	TGTGCCATCAGTGAATTTGACCCTACTAGATATGGCTACACCTTC	CAISEFDPTRYGYTF
-	TRBV5-6	TRBJ2-3	-	TGTGCCAGCAGCTTGGACCAGGCCTATACGCAGTATTTT	CASSLDQAYTQYF
-	TRBV14	TRBJ2-7	-	TGTGCCAGCAGCCAAGTGTTCCCTCCCTACGAGCAGTACTTC	CASSQVFPPYEQYF
-	TRBV19	TRBJ2-3	TRBD2	TGTGCCAGTAGTATAACTAGCGGAGTCACAGATACGCAGTATTTT	CASSITSGVTDTQYF
-	TRBV29-1	TRBJ2-3	TRBD2	TGCAGCGTTGAATTAGCGGGGGGGCTCGGGGATACGCAGTATTTT	CSVELAGGLGDTQYF
-	TRBV24-1	TRBJ2-7	-	TGTGCCACCAGTGACGGGACCTACGAGCAGTACTTC	CATSDGTYEQYF
-	TRBV3-1/TRBV3-2	TRBJ1-2	-	TGTGCCAGCAGCCAAGGAATAGGCGGGTATGGCTACACCTTC	CASSQGIGGYGYTF
-	TRBV11-2	TRBJ2-2	-	TGTGCCAGCAGCTTAGATCTGTACTCCCGCGTCACCGGGGAGCTGTTTTTT	CASSLDLYSRVTGELFF
-	TRBV18	TRBJ1-5	-	TGTGCCAGCTCACCACCGGGGGGCGGGGGTCAGCCCCAGCATTTT	CASSPPGGGGQPQHF
-	TRBV6-5	TRBJ1-2	TRBD1	TGTGCCAGCAGTTACATCTCGACAGGGACCTATGGCTACACCTTC	CASSYISTGTYGYTF
-	TRBV19	TRBJ2-7	-	TGTGCCAGTAGTTTCACGACTGTCTACGAGCAGTACTTC	CASSFTTVYEQYF
-	TRBV28	TRBJ2-3	-	TGTGCCAGCAGTTTCGGGGGGCCGGGCACAGATACGCAGTATTTT	CASSFGGPGTDTQYF
once	TRBV18	TRBJ1-6	-	TGTGCCAGCTCAGACTTGGGAGGCAGTCGGTCACCCCTCCACTTT	CASSDLGGSRSPLHF
-	TRBV19	TRBJ1-3	-	TGTGCCAGTAGTATCTCAACTCGGGACTCATCTGGAAACACCATATATTTT	CASSISTRDSSGNTIYF
-	TRBV6-5	TRBJ2-1	TRBD1	TGTGCCGGGACCGGGACAGGGCTCAATGAGCAGTTCTTC	CAGTGTGLNEQFF
-	TRBV7-3	TRBJ1-3	TRBD1	TGTGCCAGCAGCCCACAGGGGACCTCTGGAAACACCATATATTTT	CASSPQGTSGNTIYF
few	TRBV9	TRBJ1-2	-	TGTGCCAGCAGCGTAGTGGAGAACTATGGCTACACCTTC	CASSVVENYGYTF
once	TRBV6-5	TRBJ2-2	TRBD1	TGTGCCAGCAGTAAACAGACAGGGTCCGGGGAGCTGTTTTTT	CASSKQTGSGELFF